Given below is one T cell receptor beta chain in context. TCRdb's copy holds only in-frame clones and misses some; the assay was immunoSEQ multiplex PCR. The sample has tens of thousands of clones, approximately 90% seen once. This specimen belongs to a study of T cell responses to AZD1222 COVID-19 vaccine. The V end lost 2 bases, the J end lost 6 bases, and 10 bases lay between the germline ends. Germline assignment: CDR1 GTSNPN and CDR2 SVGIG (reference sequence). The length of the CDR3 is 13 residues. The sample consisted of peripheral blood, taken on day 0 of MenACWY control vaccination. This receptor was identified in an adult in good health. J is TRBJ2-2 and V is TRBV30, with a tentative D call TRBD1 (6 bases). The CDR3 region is CAWSNKGAGELFF. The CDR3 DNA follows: TGTGCCTGGAGTAATAAGGGGGCCGGGGAGCTGTTTTTT.